This TCR beta chain appears in the sequencing data of a study of control samples from healthy donors and cancer patients. Germline V gives CDR1 MNHEY, CDR2 SMNVEV (reference sequence). The CDR3 is made up of 14 amino acids. V was clipped by 2 bases and J by 6 bases; unmatched bases: 4. Clones were sequenced by immunoSEQ multiplex PCR, and TCRdb holds only the in-frame ones, with some missing. The table records fewer than 150,000 clones, 91% of them present only once. The sequence came from a man between 18 and 35 years old in good health. Sequencing used blood. The chain joins TRBV27 to TRBJ1-1; 9 bases are a match to TRBD1. This chain's CDR3 is CASSLRWTGAEAFF. In DNA, the CDR3 is TGTGCCAGCAGTTTAAGGTGGACAGGGGCTGAAGCTTTCTTT.